This T cell receptor beta chain was identified during a study of blood T cells in healthy people across ages. From germline, CDR1 is MGHDK and CDR2 SYGVNS. The V and J ends lost 5 bases and 12 bases respectively, with 19 bases between them. This CDR3 spans 13 amino acids. The table lists this clonotype with a few counts. Drawn from each donor were approximately 10 milliliters of peripheral blood. For the second PCR, which ran for about 6 to 11 cycles, a sample-barcoded 5' primer and a J-beta primer mix were used. Each CDR3 protein is one row after TCRdb ran MiXCR on the 5' RACE reads. The profile shows hundreds of thousands of distinct CDR3 sequences, 20% to 25% of them singletons. These same records also appear under a second study, on T cells of mothers and their children.

This clonotype was sampled from a boy aged 10-17 years in good health. The V and J genes are TRBV25-1 and TRBJ2-5, with D uncertain. The sample taken for sequencing was blood. CDR3 in DNA: TGTGCCAGCAGTTCCAGTTTAAGGCCTCCAGAGTACTTC. Translated, it gives CASSSSLRPPEYF.